This TCR beta chain was identified in a study of tissue T cells after allogeneic stem cell transplantation. Study-level results: Blood and spleen captured only part of the tissue TCR repertoire.

The CDR3 sequence is 15 residues long. The germline CDR1 and CDR2 sequences are SGHRS and YFSETQ. The V end lost 0 bases, the J end lost 0 bases, and 8 bases lay between the germline ends. Points on this clone: Antigen specificity is unknown.

TCRdb's table, derived via immunoSEQ multiplex PCR, lists solely in-frame clones and lacks some. There are 5,000 to 6,500 clones in the sample; roughly 61% occur only once, and roughly an eighth lies in the top ten. This chain joins TRBV5-1 and TRBJ2-3; no clear D. The origin of this receptor is a woman aged 18-49 years with breast cancer. The source material was duodenum tissue, sampled at autopsy. CDR3 bases: TGCGCCAGCAGCTTGGAACCTGCTAGCACAGATACGCAGTATTTT. As protein: CASSLEPASTDTQYF.